The T cell receptor (beta chain) described here comes from a study of blood T cell repertoires in COVID-19. Looking at the study overall: Collection of acute and convalescent COVID-19 samples took place in the United States, Italy and Spain. Sources were T cells, B-cell-depleted T cells, or PBMCs; the material itself was cDNA or gDNA.

The table lists this clone with a few counts. As processed by the authors: By means of reference gene primer amplification, nucleated cell counts were estimated. Data came from immunoSEQ multiplex PCR; TCRdb stores just in-frame clones and leaves some out. That table furnishes V, J and clone size, whereas the DNA furnished D and trimming. Here the sample spans about 92,000 clones, around 80% being singletons. The CDR3 covers 14 residues. Germline loops: CDR1 LGHDT, CDR2 YNNKEL (reference sequence). The V end lost 5 bases, the J end lost 6 bases, and 14 bases lay between the germline ends. The rearrangement links TRBV3-1 (or the pseudogene TRBV3-2) to TRBJ2-1; D remains ambiguous. Sequencing was carried out using peripheral blood. The TCR originated in a woman of 80 years or more with active or convalescent COVID-19. In DNA, the CDR3 is TGTGCCAGCAGCGACACCATCTCGGTCAATGAGCAGTTCTTC. Residues: CASSDTISVNEQFF.